This T cell receptor (beta chain) was documented in a study of T cell changes during pregnancy in multiple sclerosis (dated by TCRdb to the late 2010s). A note on the overall study: The study looked at changes in the T cell repertoire across pregnancy in women with multiple sclerosis.

This clone appeared once. The antigen it binds to is not known. No base quality information exists; no much larger clone differs at one position. The V and J ends are trimmed by 5 bases and 4 bases, leaving 11 bases between them. From the germline V gene (reference sequence), CDR1 is LNHDA and CDR2 is SQIVND. The CDR3 measures 14 amino acids from cysteine to phenylalanine. Left in the record is the CDR3 DNA by itself, 42 bases read in frame from the first base. Libraries came from the immunoSEQ multiplex PCR assay. Not all clones reach the TCRdb copy of this immuneACCESS table, which keeps in-frame sequences only. Checked studies attribute under half of the gap to unresolved V genes and leave the rest unexplained. Counted in this sample were roughly 110,000 clones; roughly nine tenths of them appeared once. 1.6% of the sample belongs to the ten largest clones.

This TCR was sampled from a female donor with multiple sclerosis, enrolled in a pregnancy study. The material sequenced was peripheral blood, taken before pregnancy. Recombination connected TRBV19 to TRBJ1-4, with the D segment identity uncertain. The CDR3 corresponds to CASSARPRNEKLFF. In nucleotide form, the sequence is TGTGCCAGTAGTGCCCGCCCGCGTAATGAAAAACTGTTTTTT. Supplemented by the reference TRBV19 and TRBJ1-4 proteins around the CDR3, the complete variable domain is DGGITQSPKYLFRKEGQNVTLSCEQNLNHDAMYWYRQDPGQGLRLIYYSQIVNDFQKGDIAEGYSVSREKKESFPLTVTSAQKNPTAFYLCASSARPRNEKLFFGSGTQLSVL.